The 11 T cell receptor beta chains given below trace back to one sample, sequenced in a study of blood T cell repertoires in COVID-19. Sequenced by immunoSEQ multiplex PCR; TCRdb stores in-frame clones only, minus some. The data contain some 70,000 clones, more than 75% of them singletons. Sequencing used peripheral blood. The receptors were gathered from a man aged 35 to 55 with COVID-19, enrolled during active disease.

The chain combines TRBV6-2 or TRBV6-3 with TRBJ2-3, with 10 bases that match TRBD2. The germline gives CDR1 MNHEY, CDR2 SVGEGT. The CDR3 is 15 amino acids. The junction had 8 bases not matched to a gene; V was cut back by 5 bases and J by 6 bases. The CDR3: CASSQGSGGADTQYF. The DNA for the CDR3 is TGTGCCAGCAGTCAAGGGAGCGGGGGGGCGGATACGCAGTATTTT.

The V call is TRBV5-1, the J call TRBJ2-7, with 9 bases that match TRBD1. V shed 3 bases and J 3 bases; nucleotides not matched to a gene: 1. Germline V lookup: CDR1 SGHRS, CDR2 YFSETQ. The CDR3 consists of 13 residues. The CDR3 nucleotides read TGCGCCAGCAGCTCGGGACAGGGCTACGAGCAGTACTTC. Amino acids: CASSSGQGYEQYF.

The chain couples TRBV2 to TRBJ1-5; 7 bases are a match to TRBD1. The germline CDR1 and CDR2 sequences are SNHLY and FYNNEI. The CDR3 has 15 amino acids. Trimming at V came to 4 bases and at J to 1 base, leaving 4 bases not matched to a gene. For the CDR3, the DNA is TGTGCCAGCAGTGCAAGACAGGGAAGCAATCAGCCCCAGCATTTT. It is translated as CASSARQGSNQPQHF.

This clone was detected only a few times. The rearrangement uses TRBV4-2 and TRBJ1-3; 7 nucleotides match TRBD1. The CDR3 sequence is 18 residues long. Germline V gene data show CDR1 as LGHNA and CDR2 as YNFKEQ. V was clipped by 0 bases and J by 4 bases; unmatched bases: 12. The DNA of the CDR3 is TGTGCCAGCAGCCAAGACCCCATGACAGGGCTGTGGGGAAACACCATATATTTT. Amino acid sequence: CASSQDPMTGLWGNTIYF.

The CDR3 is CSASLGQGFYEQYF. CDR3 DNA: TGCAGTGCTAGTCTGGGACAGGGCTTTTACGAGCAGTACTTC. The chain links TRBV20-1 to TRBJ2-7; 9 bases map to TRBD1. J was trimmed by 4 bases and V by 3 bases; bases with no gene match: 7. CDR1 and CDR2 from the germline V gene are DFQATT and SNEGSKA (reference sequence). This CDR3 spans 14 amino acids.

This rearrangement joins TRBV7-2 to TRBJ2-5, with 7 bases that match TRBD1. The CDR3 spans 13 residues. CDR1 is SGHTA and CDR2 is FQGNSA in the germline V gene. J lost 5 bases, V lost 4 bases, and 4 bases had no gene match. CDR3 in amino acids: CASSSRGSETQYF. The CDR3 DNA is TGTGCCAGCAGCTCCAGGGGGTCGGAGACCCAGTACTTC.

The gene calls are TRBV5-1 and TRBJ1-1, with 8 bases fitting TRBD1. The CDR3 runs 12 residues. The ends lost 6 bases at V and 8 bases at J; junction bases unmatched: 6. The germline V gene has CDR1 SGHRS and CDR2 YFSETQ. CDR3 region: CASKSGQAEAFF. CDR3 nucleotide sequence: TGCGCCAGCAAATCGGGACAGGCCGAAGCTTTCTTT. Supplemented by reference TRBV5-1 and TRBJ1-1, the full variable domain reads KAGVTQTPRYLIKTRGQQVTLSCSPISGHRSVSWYQQTPGQGLQFLFEYFSETQRNKGNFPGRFSGRQFSNSRSEMNVSTLELGDSALYLCASKSGQAEAFFGQGTRLTVV.

The chain combines TRBV19 with TRBJ1-3; 12 nucleotides agree with TRBD1. The J segment lost 0 bases and the V segment lost 7 bases, leaving 7 bases of the junction unmatched. The CDR3 extends over 17 amino acids. Looked up from germline, CDR1 is LNHDA and CDR2 is SQIVND (reference sequence). The CDR3 loop is CASIPGQGAISGNTIYF. CDR3 nucleotides: TGTGCCAGTATTCCGGGACAGGGGGCTATCTCTGGAAACACCATATATTTT.

The chain recombines TRBV24-1 with TRBJ1-5; no clear D gene. Looked up from germline, CDR1 is KGHDR and CDR2 is SFDVKD. This CDR3 spans 12 amino acids. Deletions cut 6 bases from V and 8 bases from J, with 10 bases between. DNA for the CDR3: TGTGCCACCAGTCTCCCCTTTGAGCCCCAGCATTTT. It encodes CATSLPFEPQHF.

Remarks on this clone: The sample holds other DNA sequences that translate to the same CDR3. This rearrangement joins TRBV9 to TRBJ2-3; the D is unclear. The CDR3 has 12 residues. Germline loops: CDR1 SGDLS, CDR2 YYNGEE. The V end was cut by 0 bases, the J end by 5 bases, with 4 bases between. CDR3: CASSVGEDTQYF. The CDR3 nucleotides are TGTGCCAGCAGCGTAGGCGAAGATACGCAGTATTTT.

V is TRBV4-2 and J is TRBJ2-1; D may be TRBD2 (6 bases). V shed 0 bases and J shed 5 bases, with 11 bases lying between them. Germline lookup yields CDR1 LGHNA and CDR2 YNFKEQ. This CDR3 region has 15 residues. The CDR3 region is CASSQEGRGHNEQFF. For the CDR3, the DNA is TGTGCCAGCAGCCAAGAGGGGCGGGGACACAATGAGCAGTTCTTC.